This passage covers 18 T cell receptor beta chains from one sample sequenced in a study of somatic mutations in cytotoxic T cells in rheumatoid arthritis. TCRdb keeps only in-frame clones here, not all; method: immunoSEQ multiplex PCR. Of 9,900 or so clones in the sample, around four fifths were seen once. Sample: CD8+ T cells sorted from blood. The receptors here all came from an adult with rheumatoid arthritis.

This chain links TRBV4-2 with TRBJ2-1, with TRBD2 as a possible D gene (5 bases). CDR1 is LGHNA and CDR2 is YNFKEQ in the germline V gene. This CDR3 comprises 16 residues. Trimming pared 0 bases from V and 0 bases from J, leaving 9 bases between. Written as DNA, the CDR3 is TGTGCCAGCAGCCAAGAGGAGCGGAGCTCCTACAATGAGCAGTTCTTC. Residues: CASSQEERSSYNEQFF.

The chain carries TRBV7-9 and TRBJ1-1; D call uncertain. CDR1 and CDR2 from the germline V gene are SEHNR and FQNEAQ (reference sequence). Trimming left V 0 bases short and J 7 bases short, with 6 bases between. The CDR3 loop spans 12 amino acids. The CDR3 DNA follows: TGTGCCAGCAGCTTAGCAACAAGTGAAGCTTTCTTT. This encodes CASSLATSEAFF.

As DNA, the CDR3 is TGTGCCTGGAGTGTAGGGCTGGGCAAAAACATTCAGTACTTC. Its translation is CAWSVGLGKNIQYF. This sequence joins TRBV30 and TRBJ2-4, with D hard to call. The CDR3 has 14 residues. V lost 0 bases to trimming and J lost 3 bases, with 9 bases between them. CDR1 GTSNPN and CDR2 SVGIG come from the germline V gene (reference sequence).

This clone turned up a few times. The CDR3 DNA is TGTGCCAGCAGCCCGGGACCGAACACTGAAGCTTTCTTT. Its protein product is CASSPGPNTEAFF. V usage is TRBV7-2 and J usage is TRBJ1-1, with D possibly being TRBD1 (5 bases). V lost 5 bases and J 1 base, leaving 8 bases between the germline ends. Germline V gene sequence: CDR1 SGHTA, CDR2 FQGNSA. The CDR3 sequence is 13 residues long.

The chain is built from TRBV7-8 and TRBJ1-5, with TRBD1 identical over 8 bases. CDR1 and CDR2 (germline): SGHVS, FQNEAQ. Unmatched junction bases numbered 6, after V lost 5 bases and J lost 3 bases. The CDR3 extends over 15 amino acids. The DNA for the CDR3 is TGTGCCAGCAGCCCCTTGGGACAGGACAATCAGCCCCAGCATTTT. Its translation is CASSPLGQDNQPQHF.

The chain carries TRBV10-3 and TRBJ2-7; TRBD2 matches at 7 bases. Germline assignment: CDR1 ENHRY and CDR2 SYGVKD. CDR3 length: 14 residues. Trimming removed 3 bases from V and 4 bases from J; junction bases left unmatched: 6. This chain's CDR3 is CAISDGREGYEQYF. The CDR3 DNA is TGTGCCATCAGTGATGGTAGGGAGGGTTACGAGCAGTACTTC.

This chain connects TRBV6-1 to TRBJ2-7; 12 positions agree with TRBD2. The CDR3 loop spans 17 amino acids. Germline V gene lookup returns CDR1 MNHNS and CDR2 SASEGT. Trimming removed 2 bases from V and 1 base from J; junction bases left unmatched: 6. The CDR3 bases are TGTGCCAGCAGTGAATTTCCTAGCGGGGGGGCTTCCTACGAGCAGTACTTC. This encodes CASSEFPSGGASYEQYF.

The V gene is TRBV13, the J gene TRBJ2-5; tentatively, D is TRBD2 (5 bases). Germline CDR1 and CDR2: PRHDT and FYEKMQ (reference sequence). This CDR3 is built from 16 residues. V was clipped by 3 bases and J by 0 bases, with 14 bases between them. CDR3 nucleotide sequence: TGTGCCAGCAGCTTTCGGGGATCTCCCTACCAAGAGACCCAGTACTTC. Protein: CASSFRGSPYQETQYF.

Comment on this clone: A read error may account for a junction end that differs from germline. This chain connects TRBV11-2 to TRBJ1-2; unclear D gene. The length of the CDR3 is 13 residues. The germline CDR1 and CDR2 sequences are SGHAT and FQNNGV. The CDR3 here is CAGSSGRNYGYTF. The CDR3 DNA sequence: TGTGCCGGCAGCTCGGGCAGAAACTATGGCTACACCTTC.

The rearrangement uses TRBV27 and TRBJ2-7, with a possible D match to TRBD1 (6 bases). Trimming left V 5 bases short and J 7 bases short, with 27 bases between. Germline V gives CDR1 MNHEY, CDR2 SMNVEV (reference sequence). The CDR3 spans 17 residues. CDR3 residues: CASSATPNLGARGEQYF. For the CDR3, the DNA is TGTGCCAGCAGTGCTACTCCCAATCTGGGGGCCCGAGGGGAGCAGTACTTC.

The J gene is TRBJ2-1, the V gene TRBV19; 7 nucleotides agree with TRBD2. Germline V gene lookup returns CDR1 LNHDA and CDR2 SQIVND (reference sequence). This CDR3 is 16 amino acids long. Unmatched junction bases numbered 9, after V lost 4 bases and J lost 3 bases. CDR3 loop: CASSRWGEGIYNEQFF. DNA for the CDR3: TGTGCCAGTAGTAGGTGGGGGGAGGGGATCTACAATGAGCAGTTCTTC.

The chain recombines TRBV9 with TRBJ2-1; 11 bases are shared with TRBD2. CDR3 length equals 17 residues. V gave up 3 bases and J gave up 3 bases; unmatched junction bases: 8. Germline V gene data show CDR1 as SGDLS and CDR2 as YYNGEE. The DNA for the CDR3 is TGTGCCAGCAGCGGCCTAGCGGGAGGTTCTGACTACAATGAGCAGTTCTTC. Translating gives CASSGLAGGSDYNEQFF.

The chain combines TRBV15 with TRBJ1-4; D gene ambiguous. Trimming stripped 3 bases from V and 8 bases from J, with 7 bases between. Germline values: CDR1 LNHNV, CDR2 YYDKDF (reference sequence). The CDR3 sequence is 12 residues long. Here the CDR3 reads CATSRTSEKLFF. CDR3 nucleotides: TGTGCCACCAGCAGGACTAGCGAAAAACTGTTTTTT.

CDR3 nucleotide sequence: TGTGCCAGCAGCTTAGTAACCGCAGGGGGGGAGGGCTACACCTTC. This translates into CASSLVTAGGEGYTF. The chain couples TRBV11-2 to TRBJ1-2; 7 bases line up with TRBD1. With V trimmed by 1 base and J by 8 bases, 10 bases remained unmatched. Germline V gene data show CDR1 as SGHAT and CDR2 as FQNNGV. The CDR3 is 15 residues long.

V usage is TRBV21-1 and J usage is TRBJ2-2. TRBV21-1 is marked as a pseudogene. This CDR3 contains 18 residues. The CDR3 nucleotides read TGTGCCAGCAGCAAAGCAGGGACGGACAAGGGAAGCACCGGGGAGCTGTTTTTT. This encodes CASSKAGTDKGSTGELFF.

This sequence joins TRBV5-1 and TRBJ1-5; D unclear. The CDR3 is 13 amino acids. Germline-derived CDR1 and CDR2 are SGHRS and YFSETQ. V lost 4 bases and J lost 1, with 6 bases in between. CDR3 amino acids: CASSPDSNQPQHF. Written as DNA, the CDR3 is TGCGCCAGCAGCCCGGACAGCAATCAGCCCCAGCATTTT.

The chain uses TRBV2 and TRBJ2-3, with D possibly being TRBD1 or TRBD2 (5 bases each). This CDR3 has 13 residues. CDR1 and CDR2 (germline): SNHLY, FYNNEI. V was trimmed by 8 bases and J by 10 bases, leaving 19 bases between them. The CDR3 region is CASGLEGMGAQYF. In DNA form, the CDR3 reads TGTGCCAGCGGGCTAGAGGGCATGGGGGCGCAGTATTTT.

The chain joins TRBV5-1 to TRBJ2-1; tentatively, D is TRBD1 (7 bases). CDR1 and CDR2 (germline): SGHRS, YFSETQ. This CDR3 contains 16 residues. Trimming pared 0 bases from V and 9 bases from J, leaving 19 bases between. The CDR3 region is CASSLAPAGGLREQFF. The CDR3, as DNA: TGCGCCAGCAGCTTGGCTCCAGCAGGGGGGCTTCGTGAGCAGTTCTTC.